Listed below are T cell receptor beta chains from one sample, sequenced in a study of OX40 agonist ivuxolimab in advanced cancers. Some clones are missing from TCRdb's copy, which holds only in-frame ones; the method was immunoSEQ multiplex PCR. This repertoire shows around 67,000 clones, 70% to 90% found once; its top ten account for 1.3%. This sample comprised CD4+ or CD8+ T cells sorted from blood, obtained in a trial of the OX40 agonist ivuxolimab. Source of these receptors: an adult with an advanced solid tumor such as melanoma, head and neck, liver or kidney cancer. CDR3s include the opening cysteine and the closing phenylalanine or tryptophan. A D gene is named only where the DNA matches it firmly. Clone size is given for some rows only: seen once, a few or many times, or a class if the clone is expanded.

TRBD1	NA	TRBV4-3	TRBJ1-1	TGCGCCAGCAGCCGAGGACAGGGAAACACTGAAGCTTTCTTT	CASSRGQGNTEAFF
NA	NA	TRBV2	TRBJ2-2	TGTGCCAGCAGTACGGATCCAGGGGAGGCCGGGGAGCTGTTTTTT	CASSTDPGEAGELFF
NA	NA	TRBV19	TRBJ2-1	TGTGCCAGTAGTATAGAAGACTCCCCTCACTACAATGAGCAGTTCTTC	CASSIEDSPHYNEQFF
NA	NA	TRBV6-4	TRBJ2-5	TGTGCCAGCAGTGACAAAGAGACCCAGTACTTC	CASSDKETQYF
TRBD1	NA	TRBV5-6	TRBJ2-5	TGTGCCAGCAGCTCCGGGACAGGGAACGGAGAGACCCAGTACTTC	CASSSGTGNGETQYF
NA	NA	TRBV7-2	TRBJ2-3	TGTGCCAGCAGCTCTACAGATACGCAGTATTTT	CASSSTDTQYF
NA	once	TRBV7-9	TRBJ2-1	TGTGCCAGCAGCTCTAGCGTCCTCTTCGATGAGCAGTTCTTC	CASSSSVLFDEQFF
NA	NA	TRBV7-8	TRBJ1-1	TGTGCCAGCAGCTTAGAACAGTACACTGAAGCTTTCTTT	CASSLEQYTEAFF
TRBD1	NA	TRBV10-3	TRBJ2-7	TGTGCCATCAGTCAAGGGACAGGGCAGTACTTC	CAISQGTGQYF
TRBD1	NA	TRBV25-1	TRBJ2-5	TGTGCCAGCAGAGAGACAGGGCAAGAGACCCAGTACTTC	CASRETGQETQYF
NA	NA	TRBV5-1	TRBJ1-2	TGCGCCAGCAAACTTTCTGTGGGGGAAGCTAACTATGGCTACACCTTC	CASKLSVGEANYGYTF
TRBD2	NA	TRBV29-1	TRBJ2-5	TGCAGCGTAAGAACCGGGACTAGCGGGAGGTCTACCCAGTACTTC	CSVRTGTSGRSTQYF
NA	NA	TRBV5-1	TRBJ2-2	TGCGCCAGCAGTTTCACAGGGAACACCGGGGAGCTGTTTTTT	CASSFTGNTGELFF
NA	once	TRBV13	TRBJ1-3	TGTGCCAGCAGCCCGCAGGGCTCTGGAAACACCATATATTTT	CASSPQGSGNTIYF
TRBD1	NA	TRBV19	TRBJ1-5	TGTGCCAGTAGAGGACAGGCCGCGCTTAGCAATCAGCCCCAGCATTTT	CASRGQAALSNQPQHF
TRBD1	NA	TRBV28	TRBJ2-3	TGTGCCAGCAGTGAATACAGGGGACCAGATACGCAGTATTTT	CASSEYRGPDTQYF
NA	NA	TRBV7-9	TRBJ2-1	TGTGCCAGCAGCTTGGCAGGGGTTTCCTACAATGAGCAGTTCTTC	CASSLAGVSYNEQFF
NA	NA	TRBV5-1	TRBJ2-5	TGCGCCAGCAGCTTAAAAGAGACCCAGTACTTC	CASSLKETQYF
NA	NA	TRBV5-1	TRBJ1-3	TGCGCCAGCAGCTTGGATGTCGGGGCTGGAAACACCATATATTTT	CASSLDVGAGNTIYF
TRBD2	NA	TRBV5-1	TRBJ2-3	TGCGCCAGCAGCGCCGCTAGCGGGGGGGAAATTAGCACAGATACGCAGTATTTT	CASSAASGGEISTDTQYF
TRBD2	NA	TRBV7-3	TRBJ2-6	TGTGCCAGCAGCCCCGGCGCGGGGGTCGGGGCCAACGTCCTGACTTTC	CASSPGAGVGANVLTF
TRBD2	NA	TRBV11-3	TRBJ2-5	TGTGCCAGCAGCTTCTCCACTAGCGGGAGAGGCGAGACCCAGTACTTC	CASSFSTSGRGETQYF
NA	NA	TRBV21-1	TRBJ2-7	TGTGCCAGCAGCTCCCGCGGGCAGTACTTC	CASSSRGQYF
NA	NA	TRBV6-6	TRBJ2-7	TGTGCCAGCAACCATCTGAGGGGCAAAGAGCAGTACTTC	CASNHLRGKEQYF
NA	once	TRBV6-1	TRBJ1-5	TGTGCCAGCAACGACCGGGGTACCGGTCAGCCCCAGCATTTT	CASNDRGTGQPQHF
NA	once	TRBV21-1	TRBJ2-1	TGTGCCAGCACCAGATCCTTAAGGGGGCAGTTCTTC	CASTRSLRGQFF
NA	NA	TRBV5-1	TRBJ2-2	TGCGCCAGCAGCTTGGCCAAGGTCGGCACAAACACCGGGGAGCTGTTTTTT	CASSLAKVGTNTGELFF
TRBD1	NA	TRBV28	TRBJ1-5	TGTGCCAGCAGAACCCACCCAGGGGGCGGAGTTCAGCCCCAGCATTTT	CASRTHPGGGVQPQHF
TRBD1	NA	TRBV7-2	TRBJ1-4	TGTGCCAGCAGCCTTAGGACAGGACCAACTAATGAAAAACTGTTTTTT	CASSLRTGPTNEKLFF
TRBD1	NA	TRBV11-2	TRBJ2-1	TGTGCCAGCACATCCCCCAGGGGGCGGGAATACAATGAGCAGTTCTTC	CASTSPRGREYNEQFF
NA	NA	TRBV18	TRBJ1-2	TGTGCCAGCTCACTATCGGAGGGGACTAACTATGGCTACACCTTC	CASSLSEGTNYGYTF
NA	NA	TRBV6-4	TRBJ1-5	TGTGCCCGTTCGAGCAGGGGAGGTTTTTGGTATAGCAATCAGCCCCAGCATTTT	CARSSRGGFWYSNQPQHF
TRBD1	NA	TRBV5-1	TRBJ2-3	TGCGCCAGCAGCTTACAACAGGGGCGGCGCACAGATACGCAGTATTTT	CASSLQQGRRTDTQYF
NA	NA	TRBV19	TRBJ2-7	TGTGCCAGTCGGAGCTCCTACGAGCAGTACTTC	CASRSSYEQYF
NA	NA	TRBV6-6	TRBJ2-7	TGTGCCAGCAGTCCCACAGGCAGGGAGCAGTACTTC	CASSPTGREQYF
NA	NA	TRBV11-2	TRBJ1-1	TGTGCCAGCAGCACCAGACCGGGCACTGAAGCTTTCTTT	CASSTRPGTEAFF